This record looks at one TCR beta chain sequence and its context. Its cognate antigen is unknown. This record comes from a study of cytomegalovirus exposure and HLA in healthy donors. Study-wide results and caveats: Among the CMV-associated chains, three were confirmed in vitro as specific for CMV antigens. Later analysis identified 16,000 or so TCR beta sequences associated with HLA alleles, using a false discovery rate threshold of 0.05. Altogether, some 160 TCR beta chains were recorded as cytomegalovirus-associated. Later on, an analysis found that several of the most significant clusters appeared to be linked to common viral pathogens, which included parvovirus B19.

Researchers ran the PCR with 60 Vbeta and 13 Jbeta primers. Method: immunoSEQ multiplex PCR; TCRdb's copy keeps in-frame clones and lacks some. The sample shows about 89,000 clones, 60% to 80% of them seen only once. The CDR3 spans 14 residues. Germline V gives CDR1 SEHNR, CDR2 FQNEAQ (reference sequence). The V gene lost 1 base and the J gene lost 6 bases, with 9 bases spanning the gap. This TCR was recovered from a man between 25 and 39 years old in good health and CMV-seronegative. The chain links TRBV7-9 to TRBJ1-4, with unresolved D. Sequenced: PBMCs. This chain's CDR3 is CASSLVRSDEKLFF. In nucleotides, the CDR3 is TGTGCCAGCAGCTTAGTCAGGTCTGATGAAAAACTGTTTTTT.